These 10 T cell receptor beta chains originate from one sample sequenced in a study of blood T cell repertoires in COVID-19 (dated by TCRdb to the early 2020s). Library method: the immunoSEQ multiplex PCR assay. As stored in TCRdb, this immuneACCESS dataset retains in-frame rearrangements with V and J assigned. A fraction of the clones does not appear; measured against another copy, unresolved V genes explain less than half of the discrepancy, and the remainder lacks a known reason. This sample gives approximately 250,000 clones in total; 86% of them show up just once. The ten largest clones represent 5% to 7% of the sample. The sequenced sample was peripheral blood. These receptors were taken from an elderly woman with COVID-19, enrolled during active disease.

The V gene is TRBV5-1, the J gene TRBJ2-4; possible D gene TRBD1, 6 bases. The CDR3 runs 14 residues. V lost 0 bases, J lost 3 bases, and 7 bases lay in between. Germline V gene lookup returns CDR1 SGHRS and CDR2 YFSETQ. DNA of the CDR3: TGCGCCAGCAGCTTGGAGGGGGACAAAAACATTCAGTACTTC. This encodes CASSLEGDKNIQYF.

V gene TRBV4-3 combines with J gene TRBJ2-7; 10 bases fit TRBD1. The CDR3 is 15 residues long. Per the germline V gene, CDR1 is LGHNA and CDR2 is YSLEER. The V segment lost 1 base and the J segment 3 bases; nucleotides outside the gene matches: 3. The CDR3 here is CASSQGTGGSYEQYF. As DNA, the CDR3 is TGCGCCAGCAGCCAAGGGACAGGGGGAAGCTACGAGCAGTACTTC.

V usage is TRBV7-2 and J usage is TRBJ2-3; D unresolved. V was clipped by 3 bases and J by 6 bases, with 10 bases between them. The CDR3 has 13 amino acids. Germline V gene sequence: CDR1 SGHTA, CDR2 FQGNSA. The CDR3, as DNA: TGTGCCAGCAGCTTCGATAGTGCGGATACGCAGTATTTT. Protein product: CASSFDSADTQYF.

The chain uses TRBV7-9 and TRBJ2-1, with D perhaps TRBD2 (5 bases). Germline CDR1 reads SEHNR; CDR2 reads FQNEAQ (reference sequence). This CDR3 has 14 amino acids. Trimming left V 2 bases short and J 7 bases short, with 12 bases between. CDR3 nucleotides: TGTGCCAGCAGCTTAAGAGACCGGGGAAATGAGCAGTTCTTC. Its protein product is CASSLRDRGNEQFF.

V is TRBV27 and J is TRBJ2-3; the match to TRBD2 covers 7 bases. Germline CDR1 MNHEY, CDR2 SMNVEV (reference sequence). J gave up 3 bases and V 8 bases, and 17 bases lay outside the gene matches. This CDR3 has 17 amino acids. The CDR3 DNA sequence: TGTGCCAGCGGTCTAGATCGCGGGGCTAGCGGTACAGATACGCAGTATTTT. Translating it yields CASGLDRGASGTDTQYF.

The table lists this clone with a few counts. A junction end diverges from the germline sequence, so it may reflect a read error. The V gene is TRBV6-5, the J gene TRBJ1-1, with D perhaps TRBD1 (6 bases). This CDR3 contains 13 residues. Germline CDR1 is MNHEY and CDR2 is SVGAGI. The DNA for the CDR3 is TGTGCCAGCAGGGTAACAGGGAACCCTGAAGCTTTCTTT. Translating gives CASRVTGNPEAFF.

This rearrangement joins TRBV3-1 (or the pseudogene TRBV3-2) to TRBJ2-7; the D gene is possibly TRBD1 (6 bases). This CDR3 comprises 14 residues. V gave up 7 bases and J gave up 1 base, with 14 bases separating them. Germline V gene lookup returns CDR1 LGHDT and CDR2 YNNKEL (reference sequence). For the CDR3, the DNA is TGTGCCAGCACCTCATACCAGGGGTCCTACGAGCAGTACTTC. Translation gives CASTSYQGSYEQYF.

The gene calls are TRBV3-1 (or the pseudogene TRBV3-2) and TRBJ1-2, with 7 nucleotides matching TRBD1. Per germline, CDR1 LGHDT and CDR2 YNNKEL (reference sequence). V dropped 3 bases and J dropped 4; count of bases not matched to a gene: 5. The CDR3 contains 14 residues. CDR3 residues: CASSHRTGGYGYTF. The CDR3 DNA is TGTGCCAGCAGCCACCGGACAGGAGGCTATGGCTACACCTTC.

The V call is TRBV28, the J call TRBJ1-2; tentative D call: TRBD1 (6 bases). In germline, CDR1 is MDHEN, CDR2 SYDVKM. CDR3 size: 13 residues. Trimming pared 2 bases from V and 4 bases from J, leaving 8 bases between. Here the CDR3 reads CASSLGGPYGYTF. The DNA for the CDR3 is TGTGCCAGCAGTTTAGGGGGCCCCTATGGCTACACCTTC.

The J gene is TRBJ1-2, the V gene TRBV7-6, with 10 bases that match TRBD1. J lost 5 bases, V lost 2 bases, and 5 bases had no gene match. Germline lookup yields CDR1 SGHVS and CDR2 FNYEAQ. The CDR3 is made up of 15 amino acids. CDR3 coding DNA: TGTGCCAGCAGCTTATCCGGGACAGGGGTTTATGGCTACACCTTC. As protein: CASSLSGTGVYGYTF.